The rows below give T cell receptor beta chains drawn from one sample of a study of tumor-infiltrating lymphocytes in primary liver carcinoma. TCRdb redid the calling of the multiplex PCR reads with MiXCR, one entry per CDR3 protein. The sample holds some 100,000 distinct CDR3 sequences, about 67% seen once. The sample consisted of liver tumor tissue from sampling region 2. The receptor set was obtained from a woman aged 60 to 75 with primary liver carcinoma and hepatitis B virus infection. CDR3s leave out the opening cysteine and the closing phenylalanine or tryptophan. A D gene is named only where the DNA matches it firmly.

NA | TRBJ1-1 | TRBV12-3/TRBV12-4 | ASSLRGLNTEAS
TRBD2 | TRBJ2-1 | TRBV12-3/TRBV12-4 | ASSPGLAGSSSYNEQF
NA | TRBJ1-2 | TRBV11-2 | ASSFSQANYGYA
NA | TRBJ2-2 | TRBV16 | PISHLDESGELF
NA | TRBJ1-5 | TRBV18 | ASSPGRNQPQH
NA | TRBJ2-5 | TRBV14 | ASSHERRTGTETQY
NA | TRBJ2-3 | TRBV7-3 | ASSTHSTDTQY
NA | TRBJ2-1 | TRBV29-1 | SVRDIVNEQF
NA | TRBJ2-6 | TRBV6-5 | ASLGFCSGANVLT
NA | TRBJ1-6 | TRBV28 | ASTLYLGLRNSPLH
NA | TRBJ2-7 | TRBV11-2 | TGSLALGAGGYEQY
NA | TRBJ1-1 | TRBV11-1 | ATSLQRTTEAF
TRBD2 | TRBJ2-5 | TRBV10-2 | ASSEGLAGGSGDTQY
NA | TRBJ2-3 | TRBV6-4 | GSSDVAGRSTDTQY
NA | TRBJ2-1 | TRBV6-5 | AIKGSPYNEQF
NA | TRBJ2-5 | TRBV5-4 | ASSFGAPGHGNQETQY
NA | TRBJ2-5 | TRBV5-6 | ASSITGANRETQY
TRBD1 | TRBJ1-6 | TRBV5-1 | ASSSGTEEYNSPLH
NA | TRBJ1-1 | TRBV11-2 | ASSRPAGGRTEAL
NA | TRBJ2-7 | TRBV11-2 | ASSRARVDEQY
NA | TRBJ2-1 | TRBV11-3 | ASSLGRGSARHNEQF
TRBD2 | TRBJ2-1 | TRBV10-3 | AIGRTSGSHNEQF
NA | TRBJ1-5 | TRBV2 | ASSAGSDQPQH
TRBD1 | TRBJ2-2 | TRBV28 | ASSSLTGPTGDLF
TRBD2 | TRBJ2-7 | TRBV29-1 | SVERGSGRFDEQY
TRBD2 | TRBJ2-3 | TRBV6-1 | ASSATSGRWDTQY
TRBD2 | TRBJ2-1 | TRBV11-3 | ASSLGTSGEFEQI
NA | TRBJ1-1 | TRBV19 | ASTRSLSRDSDTEVF
NA | TRBJ2-5 | TRBV20-1 | SEARRETQY
NA | TRBJ2-2 | TRBV11-2 | ASSVWGRERF
NA | TRBJ2-7 | TRBV7-9 | ASSPWDQEAGYEQY
NA | TRBJ2-4 | TRBV14 | VSSPSGAKNIHY
TRBD1 | TRBJ1-1 | TRBV11-3 | ISSLGQGATVEAS
NA | TRBJ2-1 | TRBV4-1 | ASSHVSGVGEQI
TRBD1 | TRBJ2-7 | TRBV6-5 | VSNYSQGAYEQY
NA | TRBJ2-1 | TRBV12-3/TRBV12-4 | ASSLGGTDNEQS
TRBD1 | TRBJ2-1 | TRBV28 | ASSDPLNVGQGNEQF
NA | TRBJ2-2 | TRBV28 | ASMYTNTGELF
TRBD2 | TRBJ2-1 | TRBV7-8 | VSSLVGTSGTNEQF
TRBD2 | TRBJ2-1 | TRBV2 | ASSGSSGIFPHEQF